This is a list of T cell receptor beta chains from one sample in a study of high-grade serous ovarian cancer treatment subgroups. Only in-frame clones appear in the TCRdb table, and some are missing; sequencing was by immunoSEQ multiplex PCR. The table includes over 700 clones, around four fifths detected once. The sequenced sample was tumor tissue. These receptors all stem from a human donor with high-grade serous ovarian cancer. CDR3s leave out the opening cysteine and the closing phenylalanine or tryptophan. The D gene is left open where the match is weak.

d_gene	v_gene	j_gene	CDR3aa
TRBD2	TRBV6-4	TRBJ2-2	ASSKTSGGHTGELF
.	TRBV5-4	TRBJ1-4	ASSSNRAVNEKLF
.	TRBV7-9	TRBJ2-1	ASSPALGRVYNEQF
.	TRBV27	TRBJ1-5	ATQRPQPQH
.	TRBV5-5	TRBJ1-2	ASSLEGGSHYGYT
TRBD1	TRBV5-1	TRBJ1-6	ASSFGTGGLDNSPLH
TRBD2	TRBV5-1	TRBJ2-1	ASSPSGRAFYEQF
TRBD2	TRBV4-3	TRBJ2-1	ASSQFRSGGVTYNEQF
.	TRBV7-2	TRBJ1-5	ASSIQGAYSNQPQH
.	TRBV5-1	TRBJ1-3	ASSFFARVSNSGNTIY
TRBD2	TRBV4-3	TRBJ2-1	ASSQDEGGGANEQF
.	TRBV28	TRBJ1-1	ASSARVPGATEAF
.	TRBV4-3	TRBJ1-4	ASSQDFTVINEKLF
TRBD1	TRBV5-6	TRBJ1-6	ASSSGQRYNSPLH
.	TRBV5-1	TRBJ2-1	ASSLVGLGAQHEQF
.	TRBV11-2	TRBJ1-1	ASSPFTGAF
.	TRBV20-1	TRBJ1-4	SASREKLF
.	TRBV27	TRBJ1-1	ASSRYGGSEAF
.	TRBV4-2	TRBJ2-4	ASSQGSGGENIQY
.	TRBV4-3	TRBJ1-1	ASSQEIWAAKLVGAF
.	TRBV13	TRBJ2-1	ASSPETRQGYNEQF
TRBD1	TRBV7-3	TRBJ1-2	ASCPGQGAHYGYT
.	TRBV9	TRBJ2-2	ASSVVGSGSNTGELF
.	TRBV6-5	TRBJ1-6	ASTQGPYNSPLH
.	TRBV5-1	TRBJ1-3	ASSSTGGNTIY
.	TRBV6-5	TRBJ1-2	ASSYSSRGLVDGYT
TRBD1	TRBV11-3	TRBJ1-1	ASSLGQGRRNTEAF
.	TRBV5-6	TRBJ1-4	ASSFLGSGEKLF
.	TRBV9	TRBJ1-3	ASSVAASSGNTIY
.	TRBV2	TRBJ2-2	ASTGTPGGELF
.	TRBV6-5	TRBJ1-1	ASRQKGGLDTEAF
.	TRBV7-9	TRBJ2-5	ASSLGSGAASGETQY
.	TRBV5-4	TRBJ1-2	ASSLEGGNHYGYT
.	TRBV2	TRBJ1-4	ASSPPVNEKLF
.	TRBV6-6	TRBJ1-5	ASSYSLAVNQPQH
TRBD1	TRBV19	TRBJ1-5	ASSRTRTGGNQPQH
.	TRBV4-3	TRBJ2-3	ASSQEVGVGWTQY
.	TRBV7-3	TRBJ1-2	ASSLNQGEGGYT
.	TRBV15	TRBJ1-1	ATSRGGQNTEAF
.	TRBV20-1	TRBJ1-3	SARGRHSIY
.	TRBV5-1	TRBJ2-3	ASSPRYTDTQY
TRBD1	TRBV10-1	TRBJ1-5	ASRKRDSSNQPQH
TRBD2	TRBV6-4	TRBJ2-2	ASSGTSTGELF
TRBD1	TRBV6-1	TRBJ1-4	ASRVMTGGNEKLF
TRBD2	TRBV7-3	TRBJ2-3	ASSRSTSGGGTDTQY
.	TRBV2	TRBJ2-4	ASSNSKNIQY
TRBD2	TRBV4-1	TRBJ2-5	ASSQTSGRPETQY
.	TRBV7-2	TRBJ1-3	ASSLAAPGSGNTIY
.	TRBV19	TRBJ2-1	ATKGVLDNEQF
.	TRBV9	TRBJ1-3	ASSVRAGAASSGNTIY
TRBD1	TRBV11-1	TRBJ2-2	ASSRTGGAAGELF